Presented here are 22 T cell receptor beta chains from one specimen sequenced in a study of pediatric ulcerative colitis. The repertoire was sequenced with immunoSEQ multiplex PCR; TCRdb's copy has only in-frame clones and lacks some. The sample has roughly 16,000 clones; about 76% are singletons. One to two pinch biopsies were taken from the rectum during colonoscopy. Source material: gut tissue. The source of these receptors is a girl aged 5 to 17 with moderate ulcerative colitis.

V gene TRBV6-1 combines with J gene TRBJ2-7, with 10 bases aligning to TRBD1. The CDR3 length is 15 residues. CDR1 and CDR2 (germline): MNHNS, SASEGT. Unmatched junction bases numbered 7, after V lost 6 bases and J lost 2 bases. CDR3 nucleotides: TGTGCCAGCAGGATGGGACAGGGGAGGACCTACGAGCAGTACTTC. Protein: CASRMGQGRTYEQYF.

J is TRBJ2-1 and V is TRBV6-5, with a possible D match to TRBD2 (6 bases). CDR1 MNHEY and CDR2 SVGAGI come from the germline V gene. The CDR3 totals 14 residues. V shed 6 bases and J shed 4 bases, with 13 bases lying between them. In nucleotides, the CDR3 is TGTGCCAGCAGAGGGACTTTCATTTACAATGAGCAGTTCTTC. Translating it yields CASRGTFIYNEQFF.

The chain carries TRBV5-1 and TRBJ2-2, with D unresolved. V was shortened by 2 bases and J by 0 bases, with 5 bases between the two germline ends. CDR1 is SGHRS and CDR2 is YFSETQ in the germline V gene. The CDR3 is made up of 14 amino acids. The CDR3 DNA follows: TGCGCCAGCAGCTTTGGATCGAACACCGGGGAGCTGTTTTTT. Translation gives CASSFGSNTGELFF.

The V gene is TRBV11-2, the J gene TRBJ2-3; 7 bases match TRBD2. V lost 2 bases to trimming and J lost 5 bases; unmatched junction nucleotides: 10. This CDR3 comprises 16 residues. Germline CDR1 SGHAT, CDR2 FQNNGV. CDR3: CASSLLGAGVEDTQYF. DNA of the CDR3: TGTGCCAGCAGCTTATTGGGTGCGGGAGTCGAAGATACGCAGTATTTT.

The chain couples TRBV29-1 to TRBJ2-7; D is uncertain. CDR1 and CDR2 from the germline V gene are SQVTM and ANQGSEA. V shed 7 bases and J shed 3 bases, with 7 bases lying between them. The CDR3 consists of 10 residues. CDR3 nucleotide sequence: TGCAGCGCGGGCGACTACGAGCAGTACTTC. This translates into CSAGDYEQYF.

This chain joins TRBV30 and TRBJ1-1; TRBD1 aligns across 8 bases. With 0 bases clipped from V and 0 bases from J, the junction kept 6 bases outside the gene matches. Germline V gene data show CDR1 as GTSNPN and CDR2 as SVGIG (reference sequence). The CDR3 sequence is 16 residues long. The CDR3 DNA sequence: TGTGCCTGGAGTGTACATCGGACAGGGTTGAACACTGAAGCTTTCTTT. It translates to CAWSVHRTGLNTEAFF.

This clone was detected only once. This CDR3 is CASSVGGADSPLHF. The CDR3 nucleotides read TGTGCCAGCAGCGTAGGGGGGGCAGATTCACCCCTCCACTTT. V is TRBV9 and J is TRBJ1-6, with D perhaps TRBD1 (6 bases). CDR1 is SGDLS, CDR2 YYNGEE, per germline. Between the trimmed V and J ends, which lost 0 bases and 8 bases, there was a span of 9 bases. The CDR3 runs 14 residues.

The V gene is TRBV6-1, the J gene TRBJ1-2; no firm D call. This CDR3 comprises 15 residues. Germline V gene sequence: CDR1 MNHNS, CDR2 SASEGT. V was shortened by 2 bases and J by 0 bases, with 10 bases between the two germline ends. CDR3 in DNA: TGTGCCAGCAGTGAATTGAGCAGAACTAACTATGGCTACACCTTC. Its translation: CASSELSRTNYGYTF.

This clone was detected once. The chain carries TRBV30 and TRBJ2-7, with D perhaps matching TRBD1 (5 bases). The V gene's germline CDR1 is GTSNPN and CDR2 SVGIG (reference sequence). Trimming took 3 bases from V and 4 from J, leaving 13 bases between them. The CDR3 runs 13 residues. CDR3 loop: CAWSSASGYEQYF. CDR3 nucleotide sequence: TGTGCCTGGAGCTCTGCCTCAGGGTACGAGCAGTACTTC. Full variable domain (remainder filled in from reference TRBV30 and TRBJ2-7): SQTIHQWPATLVQPVGSPLSLECTVEGTSNPNLYWYRQAAGRGLQLLFYSVGIGQISSEVPQNLSASRPQDRQFILSSKKLLLSDSGFYLCAWSSASGYEQYFGPGTRLTVT.

This chain joins TRBV6-5 and TRBJ1-3; D remains unclear. Trimming stripped 0 bases from V and 5 bases from J, with 8 bases between. The CDR3 has 14 residues. Germline CDR1 reads MNHEY; CDR2 reads SVGAGI. In DNA form, the CDR3 reads TGTGCCAGCAGTTACTCGATGGGTCGAAACACCATATATTTT. Amino acids: CASSYSMGRNTIYF.

This chain connects TRBV27 to TRBJ2-7; possibly TRBD1 or TRBD2 for D (5 bases each). The germline gives CDR1 MNHEY, CDR2 SMNVEV (reference sequence). With 2 bases removed from V and 2 bases from J, the gap between germline ends came to 10 bases. The CDR3 extends over 14 amino acids. For the CDR3, the DNA is TGTGCCAGCAGTTTAACGGGACGGACCTACGAGCAGTACTTC. Its protein product is CASSLTGRTYEQYF.

This clone has just a few counts. This sequence joins TRBV4-1 and TRBJ2-1; TRBD1 aligns across 11 bases. CDR3 length: 16 residues. V dropped 4 bases and J dropped 5; count of bases not matched to a gene: 7. CDR1 MGHRA and CDR2 YSYEKL come from the germline V gene. The CDR3 protein is CASSPKDRGLDNEQFF. DNA of the CDR3: TGCGCCAGCAGCCCCAAGGACAGGGGGCTTGACAATGAGCAGTTCTTC.

This clone was recorded once. The genes are TRBV5-4 and TRBJ2-1, with 7 positions matching TRBD2. The germline V gene has CDR1 SGHNT and CDR2 YYREEE (reference sequence). The CDR3 consists of 15 residues. Unmatched junction bases numbered 7, after V lost 0 bases and J lost 7 bases. The CDR3 DNA reads TGTGCCAGCAGCTTGGATAGACTGGGGGGGAATGAGCAGTTCTTC. It codes for CASSLDRLGGNEQFF.

To note about this clone: Germline is not matched at one junction end, which may reflect a read error. V usage is TRBV10-2 and J usage is TRBJ1-4; D is ambiguous. The germline CDR1 and CDR2 sequences are WSHSY and SAAADI. The CDR3 length is 12 residues. The CDR3 spells CASSEQATPISF. The CDR3 nucleotides are TGCGCCAGCAGTGAGCAGGCAACCCCCATCTCCTTT.

The gene calls are TRBV5-4 and TRBJ2-7; the match to TRBD2 covers 13 bases. Germline CDR1 and CDR2: SGHNT and YYREEE (reference sequence). J gave up 6 bases and V 1 base, and 4 bases lay outside the gene matches. This CDR3 is 15 amino acids long. CDR3 DNA: TGTGCCAGCAGCTTGCGGACTAGCGGGAGAACCGAGCAGTACTTC. It is translated as CASSLRTSGRTEQYF.

The chain combines TRBV4-1 with TRBJ1-1; D unresolved. Germline V gene lookup returns CDR1 MGHRA and CDR2 YSYEKL. V lost 1 base and J 5 bases, leaving 11 bases between the germline ends. This CDR3 comprises 14 residues. For the CDR3, the DNA is TGCGCCAGCAGCCAAGGTTGGGGAGGGACTGAAGCTTTCTTT. Protein: CASSQGWGGTEAFF.

Comments on this clone: Other DNA sequences of this sample code for an identical CDR3. This chain connects TRBV5-1 to TRBJ1-5; D unresolved. Per the germline V gene, CDR1 is SGHRS and CDR2 is YFSETQ. V was shortened by 0 bases and J by 1 base, with 8 bases between the two germline ends. CDR3 length: 15 residues. The chain's CDR3 is CASSLGGGSNQPQHF. The CDR3 DNA sequence: TGCGCCAGCAGCTTGGGAGGCGGAAGCAATCAGCCCCAGCATTTT.

The V call is TRBV5-5, the J call TRBJ1-1; D gene unclear. The germline V and J ends were trimmed by 0 bases and 4 bases, with 7 bases remaining between them. There are 13 residues in the CDR3. Germline lookup yields CDR1 SGHKS and CDR2 YYEKEE (reference sequence). The CDR3 DNA sequence: TGTGCCAGCAGCTTGGAGGGTGCCACTGAAGCTTTCTTT. Encoded protein: CASSLEGATEAFF.

The V call is TRBV6-5, the J call TRBJ1-2; D perhaps matches TRBD1 (5 bases). CDR3 length: 13 residues. The V and J ends lost 2 bases and 5 bases respectively, with 9 bases between them. Germline V gives CDR1 MNHEY, CDR2 SVGAGI. CDR3 loop: CASSYEGLYGYTF. For the CDR3, the DNA is TGTGCCAGCAGTTACGAGGGGCTATATGGCTACACCTTC.

V is TRBV19 and J is TRBJ2-1; 15 nucleotides agree with TRBD2. The V and J ends lost 6 bases and 13 bases, in that order; junction bases with no gene match: 7. The CDR3 contains 14 residues. Per the germline V gene, CDR1 is LNHDA and CDR2 is SQIVND (reference sequence). The CDR3 protein is CASRIWTSGGAQFF. For the CDR3, the DNA is TGTGCCAGTAGGATCTGGACTAGCGGGGGGGCTCAGTTCTTC.

This chain connects TRBV11-2 to TRBJ2-3; 8 nucleotides match TRBD1. There are 16 residues in the CDR3. V shed 2 bases and J 0 bases; nucleotides not matched to a gene: 4. The germline V gene has CDR1 SGHAT and CDR2 FQNNGV. CDR3 sequence reads: CASSLYRQGSTDTQYF. CDR3 in DNA: TGTGCCAGCAGCTTATATAGACAGGGGAGCACAGATACGCAGTATTTT.

In its sample, this clone was seen a few times. This sequence joins TRBV7-9 and TRBJ1-2; D uncertain. Germline V gene sequence: CDR1 SEHNR, CDR2 FQNEAQ (reference sequence). This CDR3 has 17 residues. Trimming shortened V by 6 bases and J by 0 bases, and 20 bases separated the two germline ends. CDR3 sequence reads: CASRSTTPAAANYGYTF. CDR3 nucleotides: TGTGCCAGCAGATCTACCACCCCAGCGGCTGCTAACTATGGCTACACCTTC.